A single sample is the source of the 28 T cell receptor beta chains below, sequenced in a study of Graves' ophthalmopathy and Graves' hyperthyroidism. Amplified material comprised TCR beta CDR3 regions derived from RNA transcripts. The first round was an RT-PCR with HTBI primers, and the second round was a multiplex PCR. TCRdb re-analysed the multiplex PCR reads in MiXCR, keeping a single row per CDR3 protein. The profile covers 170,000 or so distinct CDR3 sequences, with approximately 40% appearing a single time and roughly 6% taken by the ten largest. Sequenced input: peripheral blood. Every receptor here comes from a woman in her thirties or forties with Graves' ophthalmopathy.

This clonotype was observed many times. In DNA form, the CDR3 reads TGTGCCAGTAGTTGGGGGGCACAACAGCCCCAGCATTTT. This translates into CASSWGAQQPQHF. This chain connects TRBV19 to TRBJ1-5, with a possible D match to TRBD1 (6 bases). Germline V gives CDR1 LNHDA, CDR2 SQIVND (reference sequence). Trimming took 5 bases from V and 7 from J, leaving 12 bases between them. The CDR3 consists of 13 residues. The full variable domain, its missing parts supplied by reference TRBV19 and TRBJ1-5, is DGGITQSPKYLFRKEGQNVTLSCEQNLNHDAMYWYRQDPGQGLRLIYYSQIVNDFQKGDIAEGYSVSREKKESFPLTVTSAQKNPTAFYLCASSWGAQQPQHFGDGTRLSIL.

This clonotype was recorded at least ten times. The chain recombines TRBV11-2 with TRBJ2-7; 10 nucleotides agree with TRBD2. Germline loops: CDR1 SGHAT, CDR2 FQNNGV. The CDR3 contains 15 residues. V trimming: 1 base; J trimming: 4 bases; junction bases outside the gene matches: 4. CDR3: CASSLGSGGVYEQYF. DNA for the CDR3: TGTGCCAGCAGCTTAGGCAGCGGGGGGGTTTACGAGCAGTACTTC.

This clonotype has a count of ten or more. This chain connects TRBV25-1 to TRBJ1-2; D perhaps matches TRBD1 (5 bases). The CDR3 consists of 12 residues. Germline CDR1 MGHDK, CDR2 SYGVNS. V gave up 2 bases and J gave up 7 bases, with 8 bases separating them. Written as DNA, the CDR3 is TGTGCCAGCAGTGAACTGCAGGGTGGCTACACCTTC. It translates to CASSELQGGYTF.

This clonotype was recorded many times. CDR3 bases: TGCGCCAGCAGCCAGTCCCCAGGGTCCAAATCACCCCTCCACTTT. This translates into CASSQSPGSKSPLHF. V usage is TRBV4-3 and J usage is TRBJ1-6, with D perhaps matching TRBD1 (5 bases). Germline V CDR1 and CDR2: LGHNA, YSLEER. V was trimmed by 3 bases and J by 10 bases, leaving 16 bases between them. CDR3 length: 15 residues.

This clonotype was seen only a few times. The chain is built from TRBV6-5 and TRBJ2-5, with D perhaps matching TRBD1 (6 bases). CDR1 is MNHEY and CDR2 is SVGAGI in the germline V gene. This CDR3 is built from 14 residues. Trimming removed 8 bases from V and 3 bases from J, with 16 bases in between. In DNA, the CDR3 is TGTGCCAGCGAGTCCTCGAAGGGGGAAGAGACCCAGTACTTC. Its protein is CASESSKGEETQYF.

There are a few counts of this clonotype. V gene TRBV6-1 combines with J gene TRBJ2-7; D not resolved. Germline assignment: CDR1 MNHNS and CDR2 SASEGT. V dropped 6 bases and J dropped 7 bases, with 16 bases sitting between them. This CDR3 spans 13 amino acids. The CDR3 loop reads CASRTSGADEQYF. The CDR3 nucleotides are TGTGCCAGCAGGACCTCCGGTGCCGATGAGCAGTACTTC.

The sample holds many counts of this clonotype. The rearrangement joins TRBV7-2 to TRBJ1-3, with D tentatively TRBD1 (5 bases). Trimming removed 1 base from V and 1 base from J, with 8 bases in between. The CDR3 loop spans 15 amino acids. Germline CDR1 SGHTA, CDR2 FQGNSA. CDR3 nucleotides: TGTGCCAGCAGCTTAGTCGGGGCTTCTGGAAACACCATATATTTT. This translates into CASSLVGASGNTIYF.

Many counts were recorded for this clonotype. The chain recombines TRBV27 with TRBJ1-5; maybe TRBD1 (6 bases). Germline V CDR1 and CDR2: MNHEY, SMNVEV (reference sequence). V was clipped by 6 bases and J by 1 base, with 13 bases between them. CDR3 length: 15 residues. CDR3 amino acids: CASSSIGGSNQPQHF. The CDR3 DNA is TGTGCCAGCAGCTCGATAGGGGGAAGCAATCAGCCCCAGCATTTT.

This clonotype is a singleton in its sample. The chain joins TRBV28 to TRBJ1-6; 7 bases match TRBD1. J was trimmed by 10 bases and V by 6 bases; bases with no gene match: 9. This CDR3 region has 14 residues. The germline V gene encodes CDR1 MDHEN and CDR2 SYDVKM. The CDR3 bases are TGTGCCAGCAGACCAGACAGGGCGGCGTCACCCCTCCACTTT. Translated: CASRPDRAASPLHF.

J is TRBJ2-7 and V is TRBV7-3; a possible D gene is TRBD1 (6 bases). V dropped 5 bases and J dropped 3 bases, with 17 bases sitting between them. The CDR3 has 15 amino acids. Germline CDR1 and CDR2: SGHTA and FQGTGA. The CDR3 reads CASSAMGAPIYEQYF. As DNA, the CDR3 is TGTGCCAGCAGCGCCATGGGGGCCCCTATCTACGAGCAGTACTTC.

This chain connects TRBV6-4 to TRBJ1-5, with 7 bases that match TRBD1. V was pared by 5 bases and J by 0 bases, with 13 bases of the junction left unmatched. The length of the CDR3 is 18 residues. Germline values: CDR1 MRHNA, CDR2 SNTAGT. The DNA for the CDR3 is TGTGCCAGCAGTAGACAGGGAGGACTGGCCTATAGCAATCAGCCCCAGCATTTT. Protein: CASSRQGGLAYSNQPQHF.

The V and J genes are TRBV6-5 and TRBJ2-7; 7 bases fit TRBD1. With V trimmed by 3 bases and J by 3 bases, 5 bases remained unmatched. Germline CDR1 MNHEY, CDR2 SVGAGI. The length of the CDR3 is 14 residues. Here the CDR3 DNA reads TGTGCCAGCAGTTATCTGGGACAGAGCTACGAGCAGTACTTC. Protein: CASSYLGQSYEQYF.

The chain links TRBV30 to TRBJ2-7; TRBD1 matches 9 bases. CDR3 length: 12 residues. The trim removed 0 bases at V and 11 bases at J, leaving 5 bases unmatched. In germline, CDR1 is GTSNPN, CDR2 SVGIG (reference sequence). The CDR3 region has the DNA TGTGCCTGGAGTGTACAAAGGACAGGGGAGTACTTC. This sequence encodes CAWSVQRTGEYF.

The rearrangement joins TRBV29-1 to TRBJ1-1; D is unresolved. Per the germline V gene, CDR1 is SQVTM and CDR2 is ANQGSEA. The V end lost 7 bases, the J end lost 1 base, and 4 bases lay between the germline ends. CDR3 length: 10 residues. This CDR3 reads CSGRNTEAFF. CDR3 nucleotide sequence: TGCAGCGGAAGGAACACTGAAGCTTTCTTT. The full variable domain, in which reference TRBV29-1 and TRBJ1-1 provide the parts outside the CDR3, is SAVISQKPSRDICQRGTSLTIQCQVDSQVTMMFWYRQQPGQSLTLIATANQGSEATYESGFVIDKFPISRPNLTFSTLTVSNMSPEDSSIYLCSGRNTEAFFGQGTRLTVV.

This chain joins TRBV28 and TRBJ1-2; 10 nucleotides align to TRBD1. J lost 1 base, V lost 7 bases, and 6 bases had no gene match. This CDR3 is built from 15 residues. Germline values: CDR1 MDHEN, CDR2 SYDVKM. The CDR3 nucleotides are TGTGCCAGCAATTTCCGGGACAGGGGTAACTATGGCTACACCTTC. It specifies CASNFRDRGNYGYTF.

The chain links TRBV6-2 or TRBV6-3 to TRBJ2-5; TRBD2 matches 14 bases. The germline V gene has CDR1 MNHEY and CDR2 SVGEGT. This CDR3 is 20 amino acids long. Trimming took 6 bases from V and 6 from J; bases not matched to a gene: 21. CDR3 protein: CASSPWPPGLAGAGGKTQYF. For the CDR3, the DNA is TGTGCCAGCAGCCCGTGGCCCCCGGGACTAGCGGGAGCGGGAGGAAAGACCCAGTACTTC.

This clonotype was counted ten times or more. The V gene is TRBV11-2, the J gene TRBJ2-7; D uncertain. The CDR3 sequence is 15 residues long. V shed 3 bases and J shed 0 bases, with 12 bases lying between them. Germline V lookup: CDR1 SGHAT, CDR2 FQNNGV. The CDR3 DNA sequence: TGTGCCAGCAGCTTCGACAATCTCCACTCCTACGAGCAGTACTTC. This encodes CASSFDNLHSYEQYF.

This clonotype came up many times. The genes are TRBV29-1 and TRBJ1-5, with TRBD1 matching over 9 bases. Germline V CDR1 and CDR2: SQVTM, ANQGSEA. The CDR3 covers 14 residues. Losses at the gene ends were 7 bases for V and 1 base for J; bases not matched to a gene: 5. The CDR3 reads CSAADRGSNQPQHF. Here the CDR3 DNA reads TGCAGCGCTGCGGACAGGGGAAGCAATCAGCCCCAGCATTTT.

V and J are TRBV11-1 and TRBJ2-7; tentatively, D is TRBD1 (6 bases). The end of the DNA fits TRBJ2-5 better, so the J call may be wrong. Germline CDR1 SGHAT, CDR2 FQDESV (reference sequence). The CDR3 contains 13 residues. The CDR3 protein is CASKRQEVETQYF. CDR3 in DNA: TGTGCCAGCAAACGACAGGAGGTGGAGACCCAGTACTTC.

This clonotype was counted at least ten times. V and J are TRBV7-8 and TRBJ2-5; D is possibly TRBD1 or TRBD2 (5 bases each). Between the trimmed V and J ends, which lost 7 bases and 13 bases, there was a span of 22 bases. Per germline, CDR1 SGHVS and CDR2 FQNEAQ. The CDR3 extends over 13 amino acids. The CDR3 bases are TGTGCCAGCAAACAGGATCGCCAGGGCGGGTGGTACTTC. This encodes CASKQDRQGGWYF.

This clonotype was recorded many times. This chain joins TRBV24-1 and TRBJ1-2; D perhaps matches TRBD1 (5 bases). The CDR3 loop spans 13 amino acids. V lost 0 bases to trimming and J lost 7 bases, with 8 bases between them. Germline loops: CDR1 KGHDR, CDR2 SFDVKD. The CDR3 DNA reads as TGTGCCACCAGTGATTTGAGTGGGGCTGGCTACACCTTC. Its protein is CATSDLSGAGYTF.

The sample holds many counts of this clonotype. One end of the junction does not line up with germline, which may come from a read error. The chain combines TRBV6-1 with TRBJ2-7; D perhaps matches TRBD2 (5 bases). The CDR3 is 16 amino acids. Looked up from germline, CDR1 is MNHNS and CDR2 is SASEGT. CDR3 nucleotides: TGTGCCAGCAGACCTGGGATCGGGGTAGGCTCCTATGAGCAGTACTTC. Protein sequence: CASRPGIGVGSYEQYF.

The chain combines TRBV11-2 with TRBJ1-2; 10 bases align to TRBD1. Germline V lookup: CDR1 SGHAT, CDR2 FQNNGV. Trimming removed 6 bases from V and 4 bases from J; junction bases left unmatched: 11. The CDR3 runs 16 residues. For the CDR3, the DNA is TGTGCCAGCAGTTCGACCCGGGACAGGGGTGGCTATGGCTACACCTTC. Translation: CASSSTRDRGGYGYTF.

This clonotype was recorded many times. The CDR3 spells CASSITRTPYEQYF. The CDR3 nucleotides are TGTGCCAGTAGTATAACCCGGACCCCCTACGAGCAGTACTTC. This rearrangement joins TRBV19 to TRBJ2-7, with D hard to call. This CDR3 is 14 amino acids long. CDR1 is LNHDA, CDR2 SQIVND, per germline (reference sequence). With 2 bases removed from V and 2 bases from J, the gap between germline ends came to 10 bases.

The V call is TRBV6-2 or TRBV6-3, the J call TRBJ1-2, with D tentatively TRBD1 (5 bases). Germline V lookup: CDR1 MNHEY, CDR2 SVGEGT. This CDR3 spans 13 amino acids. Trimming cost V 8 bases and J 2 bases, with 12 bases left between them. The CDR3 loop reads CASGGQGNYGYTF. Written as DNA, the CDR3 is TGTGCCAGCGGAGGTCAGGGAAACTATGGCTACACCTTC.

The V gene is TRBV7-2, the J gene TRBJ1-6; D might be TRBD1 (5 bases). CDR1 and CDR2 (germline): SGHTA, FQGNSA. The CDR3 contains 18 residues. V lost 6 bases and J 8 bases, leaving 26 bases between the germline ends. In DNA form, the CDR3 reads TGTGCCAGCAGAACTGGGCAGGGCCCTCCCCTGGAATATTCACCCCTCCACTTT. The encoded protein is CASRTGQGPPLEYSPLHF.

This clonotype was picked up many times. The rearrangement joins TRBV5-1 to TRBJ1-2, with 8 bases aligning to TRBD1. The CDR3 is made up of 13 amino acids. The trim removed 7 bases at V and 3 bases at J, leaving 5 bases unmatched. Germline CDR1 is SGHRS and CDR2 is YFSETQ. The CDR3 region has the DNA TGCGCCAGCGAAGGACAGGGAGACTATGGCTACACCTTC. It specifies CASEGQGDYGYTF. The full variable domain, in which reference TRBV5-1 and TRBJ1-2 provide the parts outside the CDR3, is KAGVTQTPRYLIKTRGQQVTLSCSPISGHRSVSWYQQTPGQGLQFLFEYFSETQRNKGNFPGRFSGRQFSNSRSEMNVSTLELGDSALYLCASEGQGDYGYTFGSGTRLTVV.

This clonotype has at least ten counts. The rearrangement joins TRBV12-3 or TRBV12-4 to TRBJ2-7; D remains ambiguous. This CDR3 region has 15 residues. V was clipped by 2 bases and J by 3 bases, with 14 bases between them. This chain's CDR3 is CASSLKGTLDYEQYF. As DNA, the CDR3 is TGTGCCAGCAGTTTAAAGGGCACCCTCGACTACGAGCAGTACTTC.